The text below deals with one T cell receptor beta chain. The data originate from a study of T cell clonotyping in hematopoietic cell transplantation. Only in-frame clones appear in the TCRdb table, and some are missing; sequencing was by immunoSEQ multiplex PCR. The table shows more than 7,500 clones, with around 81% occurring only once. Recipient blood drawn about 28 days pretransplant and days 30, 100, 180 after. Trimming shortened V by 2 bases and J by 2 bases, and 9 bases separated the two germline ends. The V gene's germline CDR1 is SSHAT and CDR2 FNYEAQ (reference sequence). The CDR3 contains 14 residues.

The chain combines TRBV7-7 with TRBJ2-5, with D hard to call. This clonotype was sampled from a female patient in her forties or fifties who had an allogeneic stem cell transplant from an unrelated donor, so the T cells may come from the graft donor. Some clones in this sample may be carry-over from other donors' samples. The material was peripheral blood mononuclear cells, obtained 180 days after allogeneic stem cell transplant. The CDR3 coding sequence is TGTGCCAGCAGCTTATATGGGGTTCAAGAGACCCAGTACTTC. Amino acids: CASSLYGVQETQYF.